This T cell receptor (beta chain) was retrieved from a study of cytomegalovirus exposure and HLA in healthy donors. Findings of the study overall: The investigators catalogued 150 to 200 TCR beta chains as cytomegalovirus-associated. The majority of TCR sequences were rare, yet some public TCRs appeared in many donors.

Sequenced by immunoSEQ multiplex PCR; TCRdb stores in-frame clones only, minus some. There are 220,000 or so clones in the sample; about 90% occur only once, and approximately 0.99% lies in the top ten. Notes on this clone: Its antigen remains unknown.

The CDR3 contains 15 residues. Germline loops: CDR1 MNHNS, CDR2 SASEGT. V was pared by 2 bases and J by 0 bases, with 11 bases between. This TCR derives from a woman younger than 30 in good health and CMV-seronegative. The sample was PBMCs. The chain recombines TRBV6-1 with TRBJ2-7; D is uncertain. The CDR3 region has the DNA TGTGCCAGCAGTGAACTGCTAAGCATCTCCTACGAGCAGTACTTC. Residues: CASSELLSISYEQYF.